This paragraph covers one T cell receptor (beta chain) sequence. Antigen unknown. The PCR had 60 Vbeta and 13 Jbeta primers. Assay used: immunoSEQ multiplex PCR; TCRdb lists only in-frame clones, some missing. Among tens of thousands of clones, around three quarters were seen once, and the ten largest hold approximately 1.1%. All donors participated as healthy donors of bone marrow. CDR1 ENHRY and CDR2 SYGVKD come from the germline V gene. Trimming at V came to 6 bases and at J to 0 bases, leaving 2 bases not matched to a gene. The CDR3 sequence is 13 residues long. This entry belongs to a study of cytomegalovirus exposure and HLA in healthy donors. Study details: Unique TCRs numbering roughly 80 million, obtained from HLA-typed donors, made up an early data release.

Study observations and caveats: CMV serostatus was the sole immune exposure information available.

The chain couples TRBV10-3 to TRBJ2-7; 7 bases agree with TRBD2. The origin of this receptor is a male donor in good health and CMV-seronegative. The sample consisted of PBMCs. CDR3 sequence reads: CAIRGGVSYEQYF. CDR3 coding DNA: TGTGCCATCAGGGGAGGGGTCTCCTACGAGCAGTACTTC.